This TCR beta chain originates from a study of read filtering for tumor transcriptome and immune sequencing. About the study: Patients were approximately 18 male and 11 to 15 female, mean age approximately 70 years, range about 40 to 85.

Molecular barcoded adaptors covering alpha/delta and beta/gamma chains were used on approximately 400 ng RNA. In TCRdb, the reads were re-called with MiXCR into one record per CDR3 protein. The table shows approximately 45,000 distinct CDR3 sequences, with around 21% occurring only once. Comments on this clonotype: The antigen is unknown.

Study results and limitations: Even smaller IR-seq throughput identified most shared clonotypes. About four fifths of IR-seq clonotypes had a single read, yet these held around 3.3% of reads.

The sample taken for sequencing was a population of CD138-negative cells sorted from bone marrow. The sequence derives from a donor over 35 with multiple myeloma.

This chain's CDR3 is CSALGGGTSGIGEQFF. CDR3 DNA: TGCAGTGCTCTCGGGGGGGGGACTAGCGGGATTGGTGAGCAGTTCTTC. This chain links TRBV20-1 with TRBJ2-1; 13 nucleotides agree with TRBD2. Losses at the gene ends were 5 bases for V and 9 bases for J; bases not matched to a gene: 13. This CDR3 is built from 16 residues. The germline CDR1 and CDR2 sequences are DFQATT and SNEGSKA (reference sequence).